The clone carrying this TCR beta chain showed up just a few times. No antigen is known for it. Relying on iRepertoire HTBI primers and Arm-PCR of CDR3 regions, the team built TCR beta libraries. TCRdb fed the multiplex PCR reads into MiXCR, producing one record per CDR3 protein. The sample consists of approximately 390,000 distinct CDR3 sequences, roughly 16% of them appearing once. Trimming cost V 3 bases and J 4 bases; bases outside gene matches: 8. The CDR3 runs to 16 residues. Germline V CDR1 and CDR2: SGDLS, YYNGEE. This sample stems from a study of regulatory T cells in long-lasting Graves disease. Study outcomes and limitations: Newly diagnosed patients had higher TCR diversity than persistent Graves' patients did. Favored gene segments in persistent disease were TRBV28, TRBJ1-2 and TRBJ2-5.

Time point noted: newly diagnosed GD, antithyroid drugs for less than 3 months. RNA extracted from PBMCs served as the sequencing template. These same data were also listed under a study on T cells in Graves' hyperthyroidism and ophthalmopathy. That paper states: Hyperthyroidism was newly diagnosed in patients aged 18 to 65 (duration under 2 months). For the diagnoses, clinical symptoms, serum thyroxine and TRAb, thyroid ultrasound and orbital computed tomography were used.

The chain links TRBV9 to TRBJ1-1; 11 nucleotides match TRBD1. The specimen comprised peripheral blood mononuclear cells (PBMCs), sampled at new diagnosis, from a patient treated with antithyroid drugs. The TCR sequence derives from a woman between 18 and 29 years old with Graves disease. The CDR3, as DNA: TGTGCCAGCAGCGCTACCTGGACAGGGGGCGGCACTGAAGCTTTCTTT. Translation gives CASSATWTGGGTEAFF.